A single T cell receptor beta chain is shown here with its context. Its cognate antigen is unknown. This record belongs to a study of T cells in localized non-small cell lung cancer. Overall study findings and caveats: Clonality of T cells reached its maximum in uninvolved adjacent lung, surpassing tumor. Those with higher blood T cell density had longer overall survival.

This CDR3 comprises 17 residues. After removal of 2 bases from V and 7 bases from J, the junction contained 12 bases not matched to a gene. Germline loops: CDR1 LNHDA, CDR2 SQIVND (reference sequence). Lung adjacent to the tumor, free of atypia, was sampled at least 2 cm from its margin. Sequenced by immunoSEQ multiplex PCR; TCRdb stores in-frame clones only, minus some. This sample has roughly 600 clones; 20% to 30% occur once, and the top ten carry about 18%. The rearrangement links TRBV19 to TRBJ2-7, with TRBD1 matching 12 bases. The sequence derives from a male donor older than 55 with stage III lung adenocarcinoma. This sample comprised normal lung tissue next to the tumor, obtained before any cancer treatment. The CDR3 spells CASSILGSGQGALEQYF. DNA of the CDR3: TGTGCCAGTAGTATATTAGGATCGGGACAGGGGGCGCTTGAGCAGTACTTC. Variable domain in full (rest from reference TRBV19 and TRBJ2-7): DGGITQSPKYLFRKEGQNVTLSCEQNLNHDAMYWYRQDPGQGLRLIYYSQIVNDFQKGDIAEGYSVSREKKESFPLTVTSAQKNPTAFYLCASSILGSGQGALEQYFGPGTRLTVT.